The clone carrying this T cell receptor (beta chain) showed up just once. Its matching antigen is unknown. The germline gives CDR1 SGHDT, CDR2 YYEEEE. V shed 4 bases and J shed 2 bases, with 20 bases lying between them. The CDR3 extends over 17 amino acids. Mismatch repair deficiency was confirmed in all patients, by PCR or immunohistochemistry. This entry is derived from a study of PD-1 blockade in mismatch repair-deficient tumors. Background on the study: Enrolled about 2012-2017, patients had progressing, pretreated mismatch repair-deficient cancers of about twelve types. The study, taken as a whole, reports: After pembrolizumab, tumor-resident clones rose rapidly, then generally contracted before radiologic responses.

Clones were sequenced by immunoSEQ multiplex PCR, and TCRdb holds only the in-frame ones, with some missing. The profile shows about 130,000 clones, 88% of them singletons. The rearrangement uses TRBV5-6 and TRBJ2-3; D may be TRBD2 (6 bases). The material was peripheral blood, obtained approximately 72 weeks after starting pembrolizumab. The clonotype originates from an adult with mismatch repair-deficient cancer. The CDR3 here is CASSRQPEGRPTDTQYF. Written as DNA, the CDR3 is TGTGCCAGCAGCCGTCAGCCGGAGGGCCGTCCCACAGATACGCAGTATTTT.